This T cell receptor beta chain was retrieved from a study of T cell responses to AZD1222 COVID-19 vaccine. General study points: Spike regions recognized by vaccine-associated CD4 TCRs spanned the protein, led by 160-218 and 743-854. Epitopes outside B.1.351 and B.1.1.7 mutated regions reportedly drew nearly half of spike TCRs.

J gave up 5 bases and V 6 bases, and 8 bases lay outside the gene matches. Germline assignment: CDR1 SEHNR and CDR2 FQNEAQ (reference sequence). This CDR3 has 14 residues. Using immunoSEQ multiplex PCR, the repertoire was profiled, and TCRdb retains in-frame clones only, with some absent. The sample shows just over 80,000 clones, 85% to 90% of them seen only once. Comments on this clone: The antigen is undetermined.

The specimen was peripheral blood, collected on day 0 of AZD1222 vaccination. The TCR comes from an adult in good health. This sequence joins TRBV7-9 and TRBJ2-5, with 8 bases fitting TRBD1. As DNA, the CDR3 is TGTGCCAGCAGGACGACAGGGGCGAGGGAGACCCAGTACTTC. This translates into CASRTTGARETQYF. Full variable domain (missing parts from reference TRBV7-9 and TRBJ2-5): DTGVSQNPRHKITKRGQNVTFRCDPISEHNRLYWYRQTLGQGPEFLTYFQNEAQLEKSRLLSDRFSAERPKGSFSTLEIQRTEQGDSAMYLCASRTTGARETQYFGPGTRLLVL.